This TCR beta chain appears in the sequencing data of a study of OX40 agonist ivuxolimab in advanced cancers. TCRdb's table, derived via immunoSEQ multiplex PCR, lists solely in-frame clones and lacks some. The table records some 28,000 clones, 70% to 80% of them present only once. The CDR3 runs to 13 residues. The V gene lost 9 bases and the J gene lost 2 bases, with 8 bases spanning the gap. Germline CDR1 and CDR2: MNHNS and SASEGT. The chain combines TRBV6-1 with TRBJ2-6; a possible D gene is TRBD1 (6 bases). This receptor was obtained from an adult with an advanced solid tumor such as melanoma, head and neck, liver or kidney cancer. The source material was CD4+ or CD8+ T cells sorted from blood, sampled in a trial of the OX40 agonist ivuxolimab. CDR3 sequence (DNA): TGTGCCAGTACAGGGACTGGGGCCAACGTCCTGACTTTC. This translates into CASTGTGANVLTF.